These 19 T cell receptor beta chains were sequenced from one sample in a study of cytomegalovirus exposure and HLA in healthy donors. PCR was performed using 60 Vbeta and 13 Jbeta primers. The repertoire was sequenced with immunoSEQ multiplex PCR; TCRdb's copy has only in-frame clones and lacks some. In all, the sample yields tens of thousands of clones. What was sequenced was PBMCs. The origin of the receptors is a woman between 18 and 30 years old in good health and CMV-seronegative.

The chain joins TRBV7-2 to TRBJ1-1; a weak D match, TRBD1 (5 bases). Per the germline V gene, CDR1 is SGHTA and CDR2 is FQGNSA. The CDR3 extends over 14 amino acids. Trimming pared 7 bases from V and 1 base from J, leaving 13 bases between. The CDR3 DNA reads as TGTGCCAGCAACATACAGGTGCAGAACACTGAAGCTTTCTTT. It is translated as CASNIQVQNTEAFF.

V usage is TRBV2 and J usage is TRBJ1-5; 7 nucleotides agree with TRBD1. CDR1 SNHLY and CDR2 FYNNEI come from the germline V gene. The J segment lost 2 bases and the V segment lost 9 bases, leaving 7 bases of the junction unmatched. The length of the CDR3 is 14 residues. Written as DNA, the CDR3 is TGTGCCAGTAGTTGGGACAGTCGCAATCAGCCCCAGCATTTT. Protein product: CASSWDSRNQPQHF.

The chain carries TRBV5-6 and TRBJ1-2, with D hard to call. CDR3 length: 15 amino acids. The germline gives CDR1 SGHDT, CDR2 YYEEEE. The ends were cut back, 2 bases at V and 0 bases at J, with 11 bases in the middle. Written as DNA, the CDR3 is TGTGCCAGCAGCTTTGTACAGCGGCCTAACTATGGCTACACCTTC. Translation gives CASSFVQRPNYGYTF.

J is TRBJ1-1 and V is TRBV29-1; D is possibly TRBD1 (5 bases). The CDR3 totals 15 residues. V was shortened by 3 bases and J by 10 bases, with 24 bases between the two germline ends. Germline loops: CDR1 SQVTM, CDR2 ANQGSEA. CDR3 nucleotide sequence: TGCAGCGTTGAGTTGGGGGGACCCACCGTTCGAGGAGCTTTCTTT. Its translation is CSVELGGPTVRGAFF.

The CDR3 DNA reads as TGTGCCAGCAGCTTAGGCACATCTGACTACGAGCAGTACTTC. Translation: CASSLGTSDYEQYF. The chain recombines TRBV7-8 with TRBJ2-7; no definite D call. Trimming cost V 1 base and J 3 bases, with 10 bases left between them. Germline CDR1 SGHVS, CDR2 FQNEAQ. The CDR3 consists of 14 residues.

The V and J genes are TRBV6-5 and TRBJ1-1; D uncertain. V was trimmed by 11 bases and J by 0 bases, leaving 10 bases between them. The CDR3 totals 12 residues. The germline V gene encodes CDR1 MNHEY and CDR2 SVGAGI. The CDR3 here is CAGHFMNTEAFF. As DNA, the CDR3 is TGTGCCGGGCACTTCATGAACACTGAAGCTTTCTTT.

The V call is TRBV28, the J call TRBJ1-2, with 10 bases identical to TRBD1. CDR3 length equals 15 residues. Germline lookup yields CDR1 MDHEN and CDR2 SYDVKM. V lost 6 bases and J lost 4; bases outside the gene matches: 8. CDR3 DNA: TGTGCCAGCAGGATGACAGGGGGCGCCCCCTATGGCTACACCTTC. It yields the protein CASRMTGGAPYGYTF.

CDR3 protein: CASSMQGVQEKLFF. The CDR3 DNA sequence: TGTGCCAGTAGTATGCAGGGCGTTCAGGAAAAACTGTTTTTT. This chain joins TRBV19 and TRBJ1-4; D perhaps matches TRBD1 (5 bases). The germline V and J ends were trimmed by 3 bases and 8 bases, with 13 bases remaining between them. Germline assignment: CDR1 LNHDA and CDR2 SQIVND (reference sequence). The CDR3 is 14 amino acids.

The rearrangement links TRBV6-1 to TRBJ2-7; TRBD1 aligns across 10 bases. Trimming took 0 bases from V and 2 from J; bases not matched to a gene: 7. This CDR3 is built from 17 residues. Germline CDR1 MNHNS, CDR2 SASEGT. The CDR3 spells CASSEASPGTGAYEQYF. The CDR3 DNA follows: TGTGCCAGCAGTGAAGCGTCTCCCGGGACAGGGGCCTACGAGCAGTACTTC.

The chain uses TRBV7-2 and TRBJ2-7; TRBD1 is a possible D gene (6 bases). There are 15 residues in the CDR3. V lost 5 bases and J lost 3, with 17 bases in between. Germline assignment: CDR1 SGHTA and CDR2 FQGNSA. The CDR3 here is CASSRKRTENYEQYF. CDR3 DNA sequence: TGTGCCAGCAGCCGCAAGCGGACAGAGAACTACGAGCAGTACTTC.

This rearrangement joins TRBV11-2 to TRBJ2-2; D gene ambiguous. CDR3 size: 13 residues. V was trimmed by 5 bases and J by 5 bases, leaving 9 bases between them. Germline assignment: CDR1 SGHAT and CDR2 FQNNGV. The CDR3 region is CASSTSTTGELFF. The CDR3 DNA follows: TGTGCCAGCAGCACTTCAACGACCGGGGAGCTGTTTTTT.

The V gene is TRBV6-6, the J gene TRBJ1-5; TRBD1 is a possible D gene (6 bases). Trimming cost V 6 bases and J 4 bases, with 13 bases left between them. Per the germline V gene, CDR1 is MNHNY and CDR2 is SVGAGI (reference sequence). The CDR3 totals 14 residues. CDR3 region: CASRTGLGNQPQHF. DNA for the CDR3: TGTGCCAGCAGAACAGGGCTGGGAAATCAGCCCCAGCATTTT.

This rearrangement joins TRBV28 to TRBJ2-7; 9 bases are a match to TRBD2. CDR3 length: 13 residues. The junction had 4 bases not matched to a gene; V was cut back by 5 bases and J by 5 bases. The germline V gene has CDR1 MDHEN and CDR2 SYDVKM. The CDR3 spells CASSPSGMDEQYF. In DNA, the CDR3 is TGTGCCAGCAGTCCTAGCGGGATGGACGAGCAGTACTTC. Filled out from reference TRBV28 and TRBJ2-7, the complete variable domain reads DVKVTQSSRYLVKRTGEKVFLECVQDMDHENMFWYRQDPGLGLRLIYFSYDVKMKEKGDIPEGYSVSREKKERFSLILESASTNQTSMYLCASSPSGMDEQYFGPGTRLTVT.

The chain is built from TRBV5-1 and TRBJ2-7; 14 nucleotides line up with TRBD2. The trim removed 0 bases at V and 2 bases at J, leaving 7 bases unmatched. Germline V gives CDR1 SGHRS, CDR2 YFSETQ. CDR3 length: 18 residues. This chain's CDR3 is CASSLVGTSGGWAYEQYF. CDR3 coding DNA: TGCGCCAGCAGCTTGGTGGGGACTAGCGGGGGTTGGGCCTACGAGCAGTACTTC.

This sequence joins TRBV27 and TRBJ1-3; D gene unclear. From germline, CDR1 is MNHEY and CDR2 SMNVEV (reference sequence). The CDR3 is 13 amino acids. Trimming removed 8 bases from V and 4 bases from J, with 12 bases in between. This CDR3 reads CASRPHGGNTIYF. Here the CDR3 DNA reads TGTGCCAGCCGACCCCACGGGGGAAACACCATATATTTT.

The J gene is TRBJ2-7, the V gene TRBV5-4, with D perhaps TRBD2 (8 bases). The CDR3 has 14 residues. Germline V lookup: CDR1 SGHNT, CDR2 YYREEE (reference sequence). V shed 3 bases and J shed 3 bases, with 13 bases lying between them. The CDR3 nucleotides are TGTGCCAGCAGCTCGGGAGGGGGCTACTACGAGCAGTACTTC. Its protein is CASSSGGGYYEQYF.

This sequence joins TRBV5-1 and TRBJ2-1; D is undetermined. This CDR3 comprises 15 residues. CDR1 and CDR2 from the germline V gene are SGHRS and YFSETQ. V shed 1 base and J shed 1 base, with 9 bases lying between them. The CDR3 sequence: CASSLMSGSYNEQFF. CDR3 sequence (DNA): TGCGCCAGCAGCTTGATGTCCGGTTCCTACAATGAGCAGTTCTTC. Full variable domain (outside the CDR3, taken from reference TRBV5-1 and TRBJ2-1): KAGVTQTPRYLIKTRGQQVTLSCSPISGHRSVSWYQQTPGQGLQFLFEYFSETQRNKGNFPGRFSGRQFSNSRSEMNVSTLELGDSALYLCASSLMSGSYNEQFFGPGTRLTVL.

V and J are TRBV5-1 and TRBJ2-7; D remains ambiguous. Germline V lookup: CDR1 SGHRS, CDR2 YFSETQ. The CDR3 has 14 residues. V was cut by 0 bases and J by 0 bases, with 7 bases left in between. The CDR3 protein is CASSLGRSSYEQYF. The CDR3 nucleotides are TGCGCCAGCAGCTTGGGACGGAGCTCCTACGAGCAGTACTTC.

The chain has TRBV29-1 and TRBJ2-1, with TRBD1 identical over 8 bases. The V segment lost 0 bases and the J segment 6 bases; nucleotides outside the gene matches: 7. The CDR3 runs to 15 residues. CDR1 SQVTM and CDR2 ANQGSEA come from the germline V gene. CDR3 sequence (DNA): TGCAGCGTTGAAGATGGGGGGACAGGCGGCAATGAGCAGTTCTTC. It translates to CSVEDGGTGGNEQFF.